This record looks at one TCR beta chain sequence and its context. Its antigen is not known. This entry comes from a study of PD-1 blockade in classical Hodgkin lymphoma. Overall study findings and caveats: While CD8+ TCR diversity did not rise significantly by C4D1, CD4+ TCR diversity did. Relapsed/refractory patients reportedly had lower baseline diversity than newly diagnosed patients. The origin of the repertoire differences remains undefined, with disease activity or prior therapy as possible causes. Patients with an early start, nivolumab under 1 year after ASCT, were excluded.

Method: immunoSEQ multiplex PCR; TCRdb's copy keeps in-frame clones and lacks some. The sample holds 35,000 to 55,000 clones, approximately 70% seen once. Brentuximab vedotin exposure varied, and every patient relapsed after autologous stem cell transplantation. The germline CDR1 and CDR2 sequences are SGHTA and FQGNSA. The CDR3 runs 17 residues. The ends lost 5 bases at V and 6 bases at J; junction bases unmatched: 9. The chain couples TRBV7-2 to TRBJ2-1, with TRBD2 matching 14 bases. The sample consisted of peripheral blood mononuclear cells (PBMCs), taken before the second cycle of nivolumab. The clonotype comes from a human donor with classical Hodgkin lymphoma. The CDR3 region has the DNA TGTGCCAGCAGCCAACTAGGGACTAGCGGGAGTCGCAATGAGCAGTTCTTC. It codes for CASSQLGTSGSRNEQFF.